The 19 T cell receptor beta chains below come from one sample, sequenced in a study of blood T cells in healthy people across ages. Sample-barcoded 5' priming and a J-beta primer mix drove a second PCR of about 6 to 12 cycles. TCRdb re-called the 5' RACE reads through MiXCR, storing one row per CDR3 protein. In the table there are about 1.6 million distinct CDR3 sequences, 30% to 35% of which are singletons. Specimen: blood. These receptors were taken from a woman aged 25 to 39 in good health.

The chain joins TRBV4-1 to TRBJ2-7; D might be TRBD2 (6 bases). This CDR3 contains 17 residues. Per the germline V gene, CDR1 is MGHRA and CDR2 is YSYEKL. V lost 4 bases, J lost 2 bases, and 21 bases lay in between. This CDR3 reads CASSLRSRGGPPYEQYF. The CDR3, as DNA: TGCGCCAGCAGCCTACGCTCACGGGGAGGACCCCCCTACGAGCAGTACTTC.

This chain links TRBV7-8 with TRBJ1-2; a weak D match, TRBD1 (5 bases). V lost 1 base, J lost 0 bases, and 12 bases lay in between. From germline, CDR1 is SGHVS and CDR2 FQNEAQ. The CDR3 extends over 16 amino acids. As DNA, the CDR3 is TGTGCCAGCAGCTTAGAGGGGACGGTAGCTAACTATGGCTACACCTTC. It yields the protein CASSLEGTVANYGYTF.

Concerning this clonotype itself: One junction end disagrees with the germline gene, perhaps due to a read error. The chain is built from TRBV4-2 and TRBJ2-2; D unclear. This CDR3 has 15 residues. Germline V gene data show CDR1 as LGHNA and CDR2 as YNFKEQ. In DNA form, the CDR3 reads TGTGCCAGCACCCAAAGGACGGGGAACACCGGGGAGCTGTTTTTT. Its protein product is CASTQRTGNTGELFF.

The genes are TRBV6-1 and TRBJ1-1; 9 bases are a match to TRBD1. The CDR3 length is 16 residues. Germline V gives CDR1 MNHNS, CDR2 SASEGT. With 8 bases clipped from V and 4 bases from J, the junction kept 14 bases outside the gene matches. CDR3 sequence (DNA): TGTGCCAGCGGGCCGGGACAGGGTTTTTTACGCACTGAAGCTTTCTTT. The encoded protein is CASGPGQGFLRTEAFF.

The chain combines TRBV27 with TRBJ2-7; D ambiguous. Trimming pared 0 bases from V and 2 bases from J, leaving 11 bases between. The CDR3 has 15 amino acids. CDR1 and CDR2 (germline): MNHEY, SMNVEV (reference sequence). CDR3 coding DNA: TGTGCCAGCAGTTTATCGAGTTTGGAAACCTACGAGCAGTACTTC. This encodes CASSLSSLETYEQYF.

This clonotype was picked up many times. The rearrangement uses TRBV6-1 and TRBJ1-5; 7 bases line up with TRBD1. V was pared by 0 bases and J by 4 bases, with 0 bases of the junction left unmatched. Germline CDR1 reads MNHNS; CDR2 reads SASEGT. The CDR3 spans 14 residues. CDR3 loop: CASSEATGNQPQHF. In DNA form, the CDR3 reads TGTGCCAGCAGTGAAGCGACAGGGAATCAGCCCCAGCATTTT.

V usage is TRBV28 and J usage is TRBJ2-7, with unresolved D. Germline CDR1 MDHEN, CDR2 SYDVKM. V was trimmed by 3 bases and J by 6 bases, leaving 12 bases between them. This CDR3 contains 13 residues. The CDR3 nucleotides are TGTGCCAGCAGTTTTCATGTGTCCGGCGAGCAGTACTTC. The encoded protein is CASSFHVSGEQYF.

This clonotype was seen once. The genes are TRBV20-1 and TRBJ2-1; TRBD2 aligns across 8 bases. Germline CDR1 and CDR2: DFQATT and SNEGSKA (reference sequence). The CDR3 has 15 amino acids. After removal of 2 bases from V and 0 bases from J, the junction contained 3 bases not matched to a gene. In nucleotides, the CDR3 is TGCAGTGCTAGATCACGGGGGGGCTCCTACAATGAGCAGTTCTTC. Encoded protein: CSARSRGGSYNEQFF.

V is TRBV7-6 and J is TRBJ1-4; TRBD1 is a possible D gene (6 bases). Germline CDR1 and CDR2: SGHVS and FNYEAQ. This CDR3 contains 13 residues. The V gene lost 9 bases and the J gene lost 5 bases, with 13 bases spanning the gap. DNA of the CDR3: TGTGCCAGGGGGGCAGGGAGGAATGAAAAACTGTTTTTT. Encoded protein: CARGAGRNEKLFF. Together with reference TRBV7-6 and TRBJ1-4, the CDR3 gives the full variable domain: GAGVSQSPRYKVTKRGQDVALRCDPISGHVSLYWYRQALGQGPEFLTYFNYEAQQDKSGLPNDRFSAERPEGSISTLTIQRTEQRDSAMYRCARGAGRNEKLFFGSGTQLSVL.

The chain joins TRBV5-1 to TRBJ2-1; 9 nucleotides align to TRBD2. The CDR3 spans 15 residues. In germline, CDR1 is SGHRS, CDR2 YFSETQ. The V gene end was trimmed by 0 bases and the J gene end by 5 bases; junction bases not matched to a gene: 3. Written as DNA, the CDR3 is TGCGCCAGCAGCTTGGGCGGGAGGGCCGACAATGAGCAGTTCTTC. It encodes CASSLGGRADNEQFF.

This clonotype was counted a few times. The chain carries TRBV6-1 and TRBJ2-6; D is unresolved. The germline gives CDR1 MNHNS, CDR2 SASEGT. V gave up 5 bases and J gave up 0 bases, with 5 bases separating them. The CDR3 has 14 residues. The CDR3 spells CASSQFSGANVLTF. CDR3 nucleotide sequence: TGTGCCAGCAGTCAATTCTCTGGGGCCAACGTCCTGACTTTC.

The genes are TRBV20-1 and TRBJ2-5; 11 bases map to TRBD2. Losses at the gene ends were 4 bases for V and 2 bases for J; bases not matched to a gene: 6. The CDR3 extends over 15 amino acids. Per the germline V gene, CDR1 is DFQATT and CDR2 is SNEGSKA (reference sequence). CDR3 residues: CSANPLAGEQETQYF. The CDR3 DNA follows: TGCAGTGCTAATCCACTAGCGGGGGAACAAGAGACCCAGTACTTC.

The J gene is TRBJ1-1, the V gene TRBV20-1; possibly TRBD1 for D (5 bases). Per the germline V gene, CDR1 is DFQATT and CDR2 is SNEGSKA (reference sequence). The CDR3 is made up of 11 amino acids. CDR3 DNA sequence: TGCAGGGCTCGCAGGGTCACTGAAGCTTTCTTT. Encoded protein: CRARRVTEAFF.

CDR3 in amino acids: CSARDRLLGVDYGYTF. DNA of the CDR3: TGCAGTGCTAGAGATCGACTACTGGGAGTGGACTATGGCTACACCTTC. The chain joins TRBV20-1 to TRBJ1-2, with unresolved D. This CDR3 has 16 residues. The ends were cut back, 0 bases at V and 3 bases at J, with 17 bases in the middle. Germline V CDR1 and CDR2: DFQATT, SNEGSKA (reference sequence).

CDR3 residues: CASSYPKPQGLAYGYTF. The CDR3 region has the DNA TGTGCCAGCAGTTACCCCAAGCCCCAGGGACTCGCATATGGCTACACCTTC. The V gene is TRBV6-2 or TRBV6-3, the J gene TRBJ1-2; possible D gene TRBD1, 5 bases. Germline CDR1 reads MNHEY; CDR2 reads SVGEGT. The CDR3 runs 17 residues. Trimming removed 2 bases from V and 5 bases from J, with 21 bases in between.

The J gene is TRBJ1-6, the V gene TRBV2; 8 nucleotides line up with TRBD1. J was trimmed by 9 bases and V by 6 bases; bases with no gene match: 7. The CDR3 has 14 residues. The germline CDR1 and CDR2 sequences are SNHLY and FYNNEI. This chain's CDR3 is CASRTQGASSPLHF. CDR3 nucleotide sequence: TGTGCCAGCAGGACCCAGGGGGCGAGTTCACCCCTCCACTTT. Drawing the rest from reference TRBV2 and TRBJ1-6, the complete variable domain is EPEVTQTPSHQVTQMGQEVILRCVPISNHLYFYWYRQILGQKVEFLVSFYNNEISEKSEIFDDQFSVERPDGSNFTLKIRSTKLEDSAMYFCASRTQGASSPLHFGNGTRLTVT.

V is TRBV28 and J is TRBJ2-1; 14 nucleotides match TRBD2. CDR1 MDHEN and CDR2 SYDVKM come from the germline V gene. The CDR3 loop spans 17 amino acids. The J segment lost 2 bases and the V segment lost 6 bases, leaving 6 bases of the junction unmatched. The CDR3 DNA reads TGTGCCAGCAGCCATGGGACTAGCGGGGGAACCTACAATGAGCAGTTCTTC. Amino acid sequence: CASSHGTSGGTYNEQFF.

This chain links TRBV28 with TRBJ2-7; the match to TRBD2 covers 8 bases. Germline V gives CDR1 MDHEN, CDR2 SYDVKM. V was pared by 10 bases and J by 1 base, with 12 bases of the junction left unmatched. The CDR3 consists of 15 residues. CDR3 sequence (DNA): TGTGCCACCGGCCCCGTAGCGGGGTCTTCCTACGAGCAGTACTTC. Translating gives CATGPVAGSSYEQYF.

The V call is TRBV7-9, the J call TRBJ1-1; perhaps TRBD1 as D (5 bases). The CDR3 contains 13 residues. The germline V gene encodes CDR1 SEHNR and CDR2 FQNEAQ (reference sequence). V lost 8 bases, J lost 6 bases, and 16 bases lay in between. CDR3 DNA: TGTGCCAGCGGGGCAACCTCGGAGTCTGAAGCTTTCTTT. Its protein is CASGATSESEAFF.